These 27 T cell receptor beta chains were sequenced from one sample in a study of blood T cell repertoires in COVID-19. Produced via immunoSEQ multiplex PCR; TCRdb's table is partial and in-frame only. There are fewer than 200,000 clones in the sample; roughly 80% occur only once, and roughly 10% lies in the top ten. Sequencing input: peripheral blood. Source of these receptors: a man aged 70 or older with active or convalescent COVID-19.

The rearrangement joins TRBV28 to TRBJ1-5; D is unclear. The germline CDR1 and CDR2 sequences are MDHEN and SYDVKM. V lost 3 bases, J lost 7 bases, and 7 bases lay in between. The CDR3 contains 12 residues. The chain's CDR3 is CASSFFLQPQHF. The CDR3 coding sequence is TGTGCCAGCAGTTTTTTCTTGCAGCCCCAGCATTTT. Full variable domain (missing parts from reference TRBV28 and TRBJ1-5): DVKVTQSSRYLVKRTGEKVFLECVQDMDHENMFWYRQDPGLGLRLIYFSYDVKMKEKGDIPEGYSVSREKKERFSLILESASTNQTSMYLCASSFFLQPQHFGDGTRLSIL.

The chain couples TRBV6-2 or TRBV6-3 to TRBJ2-3; no clear D. Germline V CDR1 and CDR2: MNHEY, SVGEGT. The CDR3 covers 11 residues. V dropped 4 bases and J dropped 6 bases, with 5 bases sitting between them. CDR3 nucleotides: TGTGCCAGCAGTTTGGGCGATACGCAGTATTTT. Amino acid sequence: CASSLGDTQYF.

A word on this clone: Other DNA sequences in the same sample also yield this CDR3. The chain employs TRBV9 and TRBJ2-1, with D maybe TRBD2 (6 bases). Germline CDR1 SGDLS, CDR2 YYNGEE. The CDR3 extends over 15 amino acids. V dropped 1 base and J dropped 4 bases, with 12 bases sitting between them. CDR3 region: CASSVLSGGYNEQFF. The DNA of the CDR3 is TGTGCCAGCAGCGTATTGTCCGGGGGATACAATGAGCAGTTCTTC.

The chain links TRBV5-4 to TRBJ2-1, with 9 bases lining up with TRBD2. V shed 4 bases and J 8 bases; nucleotides not matched to a gene: 7. CDR1 and CDR2 from the germline V gene are SGHNT and YYREEE (reference sequence). CDR3 length: 14 amino acids. CDR3 coding DNA: TGTGCCAGCAGCCGGGCTAGCGGGATGGATGAGCAGTTCTTC. Encoded protein: CASSRASGMDEQFF.

V gene TRBV6-1 combines with J gene TRBJ2-7; a weak D match, TRBD2 (5 bases). V was shortened by 3 bases and J by 3 bases, with 21 bases between the two germline ends. This CDR3 has 17 amino acids. Germline loops: CDR1 MNHNS, CDR2 SASEGT. CDR3 DNA sequence: TGTGCCAGCAGTGATGGGCCCCGGGATCGCAGAATCTACGAGCAGTACTTC. The encoded protein is CASSDGPRDRRIYEQYF.

The CDR3: CASSWDSRDYGYTF. The CDR3 region has the DNA TGCGCCAGCAGCTGGGACAGTCGGGACTATGGCTACACCTTC. The chain combines TRBV5-1 with TRBJ1-2, with TRBD1 matching over 7 bases. From germline, CDR1 is SGHRS and CDR2 YFSETQ. The CDR3 totals 14 residues. The V segment lost 3 bases and the J segment 3 bases; nucleotides outside the gene matches: 5.

The J gene is TRBJ2-3, the V gene TRBV10-3; 7 bases are shared with TRBD1. The trim removed 2 bases at V and 0 bases at J, leaving 5 bases unmatched. There are 16 residues in the CDR3. Germline V gives CDR1 ENHRY, CDR2 SYGVKD. The CDR3 spells CAISEGTATSTDTQYF. Written as DNA, the CDR3 is TGTGCCATCAGTGAGGGGACAGCAACTAGCACAGATACGCAGTATTTT.

The V call is TRBV2, the J call TRBJ1-2, with D possibly being TRBD1 (5 bases). Trimming took 4 bases from V and 2 from J, leaving 14 bases between them. This CDR3 spans 15 amino acids. Germline V gives CDR1 SNHLY, CDR2 FYNNEI. As DNA, the CDR3 is TGTGCCAGCAGTGGAAGACAGATCCACAACTATGGCTACACCTTC. Amino acids: CASSGRQIHNYGYTF.

V gene TRBV7-6 combines with J gene TRBJ2-5; no clear D gene. Germline CDR1 is SGHVS and CDR2 is FNYEAQ. CDR3 length equals 13 residues. With 5 bases removed from V and 4 bases from J, the gap between germline ends came to 11 bases. CDR3 nucleotides: TGTGCCAGCAGCACCCTTTTCGGAGAGACCCAGTACTTC. Its translation is CASSTLFGETQYF.

The CDR3 region is CASKMTVLNEKLFF. The CDR3 DNA reads TGTGCCAGTAAAATGACAGTCCTTAATGAAAAACTGTTTTTT. V is TRBV19 and J is TRBJ1-4; D is possibly TRBD1 (5 bases). From germline, CDR1 is LNHDA and CDR2 SQIVND (reference sequence). The CDR3 contains 14 residues. The ends were cut back, 7 bases at V and 4 bases at J, with 13 bases in the middle.

The table lists this clone with a few counts. The rearrangement uses TRBV19 and TRBJ2-7; 7 nucleotides agree with TRBD1. After removal of 4 bases from V and 6 bases from J, the junction contained 12 bases not matched to a gene. The germline V gene encodes CDR1 LNHDA and CDR2 SQIVND (reference sequence). The CDR3 extends over 15 amino acids. The CDR3 DNA is TGTGCCAGTAGTACGACCGGGACAGCCAGGGCCGAGCAGTACTTC. This translates into CASSTTGTARAEQYF. Full variable domain (remainder filled in from reference TRBV19 and TRBJ2-7): DGGITQSPKYLFRKEGQNVTLSCEQNLNHDAMYWYRQDPGQGLRLIYYSQIVNDFQKGDIAEGYSVSREKKESFPLTVTSAQKNPTAFYLCASSTTGTARAEQYFGPGTRLTVT.

This rearrangement joins TRBV30 to TRBJ1-2; D uncertain. The CDR3 length is 12 residues. In germline, CDR1 is GTSNPN, CDR2 SVGIG (reference sequence). Trimming stripped 7 bases from V and 7 bases from J, with 16 bases between. In nucleotides, the CDR3 is TGTGCCTTGAATGGCCCGGAGCGTGGCTACACCTTC. Amino acid sequence: CALNGPERGYTF. Full variable domain (remainder filled in from reference TRBV30 and TRBJ1-2): SQTIHQWPATLVQPVGSPLSLECTVEGTSNPNLYWYRQAAGRGLQLLFYSVGIGQISSEVPQNLSASRPQDRQFILSSKKLLLSDSGFYLCALNGPERGYTFGSGTRLTVV.

The chain carries TRBV5-1 and TRBJ1-3; a weak D match, TRBD1 (5 bases). This CDR3 comprises 14 residues. V was clipped by 4 bases and J by 4 bases, with 12 bases between them. The germline V gene encodes CDR1 SGHRS and CDR2 YFSETQ. The CDR3 loop reads CASSVTERGNTIYF. CDR3 coding DNA: TGCGCCAGCAGCGTGACAGAGAGGGGAAACACCATATATTTT.

The rearrangement links TRBV2 to TRBJ1-1; 9 bases are shared with TRBD1. Germline lookup yields CDR1 SNHLY and CDR2 FYNNEI. The CDR3 consists of 13 residues. With 10 bases clipped from V and 1 base from J, the junction kept 4 bases outside the gene matches. CDR3 bases: TGTGCCATATCGGACAGGGGGAACACTGAAGCTTTCTTT. Its protein product is CAISDRGNTEAFF.

The gene calls are TRBV7-9 and TRBJ2-3; D may be TRBD2 (5 bases). CDR3 length equals 14 residues. In germline, CDR1 is SEHNR, CDR2 FQNEAQ (reference sequence). Between the trimmed V and J ends, which lost 4 bases and 3 bases, there was a span of 11 bases. The CDR3 DNA follows: TGTGCCAGCAGCTCGGGATCAATAACAGATACGCAGTATTTT. Its protein product is CASSSGSITDTQYF. Based on the CDR3 plus reference TRBV7-9 and TRBJ2-3, the full variable domain is DTGVSQNPRHKITKRGQNVTFRCDPISEHNRLYWYRQTLGQGPEFLTYFQNEAQLEKSRLLSDRFSAERPKGSFSTLEIQRTEQGDSAMYLCASSSGSITDTQYFGPGTRLTVL.

As for this clone: This same CDR3 is encoded by further DNA sequences in the sample. This chain connects TRBV5-1 to TRBJ1-2; unclear D gene. The CDR3 has 14 residues. V shed 0 bases and J shed 2 bases, with 8 bases lying between them. Germline V gene sequence: CDR1 SGHRS, CDR2 YFSETQ. Here the CDR3 reads CASSLESVNYGYTF. In nucleotides, the CDR3 is TGCGCCAGCAGCTTGGAGTCAGTCAACTATGGCTACACCTTC.

The V call is TRBV7-6, the J call TRBJ2-2, with 8 positions matching TRBD1. CDR1 and CDR2 from the germline V gene are SGHVS and FNYEAQ. The CDR3 totals 15 residues. Trimming at V came to 6 bases and at J to 4 bases, leaving 7 bases not matched to a gene. CDR3 DNA: TGTGCCAGCAGGGCAGGGGGCCAGGGCACCGGGGAGCTGTTTTTT. As protein: CASRAGGQGTGELFF. Using reference TRBV7-6 and TRBJ2-2 for the parts outside the CDR3, the full variable domain is GAGVSQSPRYKVTKRGQDVALRCDPISGHVSLYWYRQALGQGPEFLTYFNYEAQQDKSGLPNDRFSAERPEGSISTLTIQRTEQRDSAMYRCASRAGGQGTGELFFGEGSRLTVL.

This clone appeared a few times. V is TRBV5-6 and J is TRBJ1-2; the D gene is possibly TRBD1 (5 bases). The V end lost 2 bases, the J end lost 4 bases, and 9 bases lay between the germline ends. Germline CDR1 reads SGHDT; CDR2 reads YYEEEE. The CDR3 sequence is 13 residues long. The CDR3 coding sequence is TGTGCCAGCAGCTTTGGGGGGGTCTATGGCTACACCTTC. It encodes CASSFGGVYGYTF.

The V call is TRBV7-2, the J call TRBJ1-1; D is unresolved. Per germline, CDR1 SGHTA and CDR2 FQGNSA. V lost 2 bases and J 1 base, leaving 11 bases between the germline ends. The CDR3 sequence is 15 residues long. The CDR3 loop is CASSLSVRQNTEAFF. DNA for the CDR3: TGTGCCAGCAGCTTAAGCGTACGGCAGAACACTGAAGCTTTCTTT.

The chain joins TRBV28 to TRBJ2-7; the D gene is possibly TRBD1 (6 bases). V was trimmed by 5 bases and J by 5 bases, leaving 10 bases between them. The CDR3 spans 12 residues. CDR1 and CDR2 from the germline V gene are MDHEN and SYDVKM. The CDR3, as DNA: TGTGCCAGCAGTACAGGGTCCCACGAGCAGTACTTC. Translation gives CASSTGSHEQYF.

This clone is a singleton in its sample. The gene calls are TRBV7-9 and TRBJ2-1; 10 nucleotides agree with TRBD2. V gave up 1 base and J gave up 8 bases; unmatched junction bases: 2. The CDR3 length is 14 residues. The germline V gene has CDR1 SEHNR and CDR2 FQNEAQ (reference sequence). The CDR3 here is CASSLGTSGDEQFF. The CDR3 DNA reads TGTGCCAGCAGCTTAGGGACTAGCGGCGATGAGCAGTTCTTC.

J is TRBJ2-3 and V is TRBV2; no clear D gene. Germline V gives CDR1 SNHLY, CDR2 FYNNEI. The CDR3 runs 14 residues. Trimming shortened V by 6 bases and J by 1 base, and 11 bases separated the two germline ends. The CDR3, as DNA: TGTGCCAGCAGCCTCGTCGGTGGCACAGATACGCAGTATTTT. Its protein is CASSLVGGTDTQYF. Full variable domain (missing parts from reference TRBV2 and TRBJ2-3): EPEVTQTPSHQVTQMGQEVILRCVPISNHLYFYWYRQILGQKVEFLVSFYNNEISEKSEIFDDQFSVERPDGSNFTLKIRSTKLEDSAMYFCASSLVGGTDTQYFGPGTRLTVL.

The rearrangement links TRBV7-2 to TRBJ1-6; possibly TRBD1 for D (5 bases). The V and J ends lost 6 bases and 6 bases respectively, with 12 bases between them. CDR1 SGHTA and CDR2 FQGNSA come from the germline V gene. CDR3 size: 14 residues. In DNA form, the CDR3 reads TGTGCCAGCAGTGGGGCCCTTATTAATTCACCCCTCCACTTT. It encodes CASSGALINSPLHF.

The chain is built from TRBV6-2 or TRBV6-3 and TRBJ2-7; tentative D call: TRBD2 (5 bases). Trimming removed 1 base at V and 4 bases at J, with 14 bases between. This CDR3 contains 15 residues. From germline, CDR1 is MNHEY and CDR2 SVGEGT. The CDR3 sequence is CASSYYRPGKYEQYF. The CDR3 DNA follows: TGTGCCAGCAGTTACTATAGACCGGGGAAGTACGAGCAGTACTTC.

The V and J genes are TRBV10-3 and TRBJ1-4, with 10 bases aligning to TRBD1. CDR3 length equals 16 residues. The V segment lost 7 bases and the J segment 3 bases; nucleotides outside the gene matches: 8. CDR1 and CDR2 (germline): ENHRY, SYGVKD. CDR3 bases: TGTGCCATCAAGAAGGGGGACAGGGGTGCTAATGAAAAACTGTTTTTT. Amino acids: CAIKKGDRGANEKLFF.

This chain links TRBV5-1 with TRBJ1-1, with D maybe TRBD1 (5 bases). CDR3 length: 14 amino acids. The ends were cut back, 4 bases at V and 6 bases at J, with 16 bases in the middle. CDR1 is SGHRS, CDR2 YFSETQ, per germline. Written as DNA, the CDR3 is TGCGCCAGCAGCCCCCGGGGGGACGGCGCTGAAGCTTTCTTT. This gives the protein CASSPRGDGAEAFF.

The chain combines TRBV27 with TRBJ2-7; D perhaps matches TRBD2 (6 bases). This CDR3 comprises 14 residues. In germline, CDR1 is MNHEY, CDR2 SMNVEV (reference sequence). The V and J ends lost 0 bases and 2 bases respectively, with 8 bases between them. The CDR3 is CASSLSREAYEQYF. CDR3 in DNA: TGTGCCAGCAGTTTATCTAGGGAGGCCTACGAGCAGTACTTC.